This T cell receptor (beta chain) was identified in a study of graft-versus-host responses after intestinal transplantation. Study background: All recipients got anti-thymocyte globulin induction, then tacrolimus and steroids for around three years.

About this clone itself: Its specificity is not known.

Libraries were prepared by immunoSEQ multiplex PCR; TCRdb keeps only in-frame clonotypes and omits some of them. The table records about 120,000 clones, roughly 93% of them present only once. Study-level points and caveats: The presence of high graft-versus-host to host-versus-graft clonal ratios in allografts characterized patients with graft-donor T cell macrochimerism. Ileal or blood samples showed some GvH clones first, and such clones were also found in recipient marrow.

Trimming left V 0 bases short and J 3 bases short, with 9 bases between. The CDR3 loop spans 14 amino acids. Germline V gives CDR1 MGHRA, CDR2 YSYEKL. The TCR sequence derives from a human donor who received an intestinal transplant. The sequenced sample was unstimulated CD8+ T cells sorted from spleen or lymph node cells, obtained before intestinal transplant. V is TRBV4-1 and J is TRBJ2-7, with D perhaps TRBD2 (6 bases). The CDR3 DNA reads as TGCGCCAGCAGCCAAGACGTCGGGAGCTACGAGCAGTACTTC. Residues: CASSQDVGSYEQYF.